The source of this T cell receptor beta chain is a study of T cells after yellow fever vaccination. Study observations and caveats: Faster peaking, at day 5 versus 15, marked a secondary response that was weaker. In post-booster samples, most primary-vaccination clones reappeared (just under 98% CD4, roughly 88% CD8).

Germline CDR1 SGHTA, CDR2 FQGNSA. The trim removed 4 bases at V and 16 bases at J, leaving 15 bases unmatched. The CDR3 covers 15 residues. Template-switching 5'RACE yielded the TCR cDNA; a universal primer site and UMIs were added in the process. MiXCR was run by TCRdb on the 5' RACE reads, yielding one entry per CDR3 protein. The data hold a few hundred thousand distinct CDR3 sequences, with less than 3.5% observed a single time. This clonotype was observed many times. Its matching antigen is unknown. The sequence was obtained from a man younger than 30 who received the YFV17D yellow fever vaccine. The chain links TRBV7-2 to TRBJ2-1, with 11 bases matching TRBD2. The source material was CD4+ T cells sorted from PBMCs, sampled 10 days after the yellow fever booster vaccination. The CDR3 region is CASSSRGILAGGHFF. In DNA form, the CDR3 reads TGTGCCAGCAGCTCGAGGGGCATTCTAGCGGGGGGTCACTTCTTC.